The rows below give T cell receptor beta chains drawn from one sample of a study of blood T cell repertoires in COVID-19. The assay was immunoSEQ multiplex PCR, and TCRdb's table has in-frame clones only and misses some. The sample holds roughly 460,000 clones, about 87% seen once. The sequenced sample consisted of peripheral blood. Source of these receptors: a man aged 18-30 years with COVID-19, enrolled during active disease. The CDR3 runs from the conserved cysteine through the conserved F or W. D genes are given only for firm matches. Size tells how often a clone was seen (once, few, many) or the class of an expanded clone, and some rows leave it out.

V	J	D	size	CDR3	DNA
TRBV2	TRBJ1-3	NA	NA	CASSDVGNTIYF	TGTGCCAGCAGTGACGTCGGAAACACCATATATTTT
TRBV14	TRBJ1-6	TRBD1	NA	CASSWDRGNSPLHF	TGTGCCAGCAGTTGGGACAGGGGGAATTCACCCCTCCACTTT
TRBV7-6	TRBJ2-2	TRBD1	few	CASSSGQGLAGELFF	TGTGCCAGCAGCTCGGGACAGGGTCTTGCCGGGGAGCTGTTTTTT
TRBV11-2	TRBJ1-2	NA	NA	CASSPAGNYGYTF	TGTGCCAGCAGCCCCGCAGGGAACTATGGCTACACCTTC
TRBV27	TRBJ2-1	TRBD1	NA	CASAEDRFNEQFF	TGTGCCAGCGCTGAGGACAGGTTTAATGAGCAGTTCTTC
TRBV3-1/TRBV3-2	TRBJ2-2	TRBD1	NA	CASSQTTGAGELFF	TGTGCCAGCAGCCAAACAACAGGGGCCGGGGAGCTGTTTTTT
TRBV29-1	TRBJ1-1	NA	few	CSVVWVGGNTEAFF	TGCAGCGTTGTATGGGTCGGGGGGAACACTGAAGCTTTCTTT
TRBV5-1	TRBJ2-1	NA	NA	CASSSGAGKATSEQFF	TGCGCCAGCAGCTCGGGAGCAGGGAAGGCCACGAGTGAGCAGTTCTTC
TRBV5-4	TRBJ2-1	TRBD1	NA	CASSFPGQGNNEQFF	TGTGCCAGCAGCTTCCCGGGACAGGGGAACAATGAGCAGTTCTTC
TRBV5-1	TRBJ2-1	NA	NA	CASRRSGWNEQFF	TGCGCCAGCAGGAGGTCAGGGTGGAATGAGCAGTTCTTC